Presented here are 6 T cell receptor beta chains from one specimen sequenced in a study of cytomegalovirus exposure and HLA in healthy donors. Amplification used 60 Vbeta primers and 13 Jbeta primers. TCRdb's table, derived via immunoSEQ multiplex PCR, lists solely in-frame clones and lacks some. This sample carries some 190,000 clones, approximately 84% of them seen once, and the ten largest clones take around 1.4%. What was sequenced was PBMCs. The receptors shown here come from a girl aged 10 to 17 in good health and CMV-seropositive.

The rearrangement uses TRBV7-2 and TRBJ2-3; D might be TRBD2 (5 bases). V was cut by 5 bases and J by 3 bases, with 15 bases left in between. Looked up from germline, CDR1 is SGHTA and CDR2 is FQGNSA. The CDR3 totals 15 residues. The CDR3: CASSTRVGGTDTQYF. The DNA of the CDR3 is TGTGCCAGCAGCACTAGGGTTGGCGGGACAGATACGCAGTATTTT.

This chain connects TRBV7-9 to TRBJ2-1; TRBD2 matches 8 bases. The CDR3 has 16 residues. J was trimmed by 4 bases and V by 5 bases; bases with no gene match: 10. Germline CDR1 is SEHNR and CDR2 is FQNEAQ (reference sequence). The CDR3 DNA is TGTGCCAGCAGCCTCCGATGGCGCGGGGGGTACAATGAGCAGTTCTTC. Translated: CASSLRWRGGYNEQFF.

The chain joins TRBV6-5 to TRBJ2-1; the match to TRBD2 covers 11 bases. This CDR3 is built from 15 residues. Germline CDR1 reads MNHEY; CDR2 reads SVGAGI. J was trimmed by 3 bases and V by 6 bases; bases with no gene match: 4. CDR3 loop: CASRPGTSGYNEQFF. CDR3 nucleotide sequence: TGTGCCAGCAGACCCGGGACTAGCGGCTACAATGAGCAGTTCTTC.

This chain links TRBV7-9 with TRBJ2-1, with TRBD2 matching over 8 bases. CDR1 SEHNR and CDR2 FQNEAQ come from the germline V gene (reference sequence). Losses at the gene ends were 3 bases for V and 9 bases for J; bases not matched to a gene: 10. This CDR3 is built from 15 residues. CDR3 amino acids: CASSFKTGLGGEQFF. Here the CDR3 DNA reads TGTGCCAGCAGCTTTAAAACGGGACTAGGCGGTGAGCAGTTCTTC.

V gene TRBV5-1 combines with J gene TRBJ1-6; tentative D call: TRBD1 (6 bases). The germline CDR1 and CDR2 sequences are SGHRS and YFSETQ. Trimming removed 6 bases at V and 0 bases at J, with 10 bases between. The CDR3 has 15 residues. The CDR3 region has the DNA TGCGCCAGCACGGACAGCAGCTCCTATAATTCACCCCTCCACTTT. Residues: CASTDSSSYNSPLHF.

The chain links TRBV12-5 to TRBJ2-2; possible D gene TRBD1, 6 bases. CDR1 LGHNT and CDR2 FRNRAP come from the germline V gene. The V and J ends lost 3 bases and 7 bases respectively, with 18 bases between them. CDR3 size: 16 residues. The CDR3 DNA follows: TGTGCTAGTGGTTTTCTGGCTCCAGGGGTGGACGGGGAGCTGTTTTTT. It yields the protein CASGFLAPGVDGELFF.